The 13 T cell receptor beta chains below come from one sample, sequenced in a study of blood T cell repertoires in COVID-19 (dated by TCRdb to 2019 to 2021). The library was prepared using the immunoSEQ multiplex PCR assay. What TCRdb holds here is the immuneACCESS table cut down to in-frame rearrangements. Part of the clones is not present; checked against another copy, under half of the missing clones reflect an unresolved V gene, and the others are unexplained. The sample has approximately 210,000 clones on record, 82% of them singletons. 3% to 3.5% of the sample lies in the top ten. Sequencing was done on a sample of PBMCs or T cells enriched from blood (not recorded which). These TCRs come from a woman in her sixties who had recovered from COVID-19.

The chain links TRBV10-3 to TRBJ2-1; tentative D call: TRBD2 (6 bases). The CDR3 loop spans 15 amino acids. CDR1 and CDR2 from the germline V gene are ENHRY and SYGVKD. V was trimmed by 3 bases and J by 4 bases, leaving 13 bases between them. The CDR3, as DNA: TGTGCCATCAGTGAAGGGACGACTAGTTACAATGAGCAGTTCTTC. Translated, it gives CAISEGTTSYNEQFF.

With respect to this clone: Other DNA sequences of this sample code for an identical CDR3. The chain couples TRBV6-5 to TRBJ1-6; D not certain. The CDR3 consists of 14 residues. Trimming took off 11 bases at V and 0 bases at J, with 11 bases between the two ends. Germline-derived CDR1 and CDR2 are MNHEY and SVGAGI. The CDR3 nucleotides are TGTGCCTCAAGACGGAGCTCCTATAATTCACCCCTCCACTTT. It translates to CASRRSSYNSPLHF.

This chain connects TRBV5-1 to TRBJ1-1; D is unclear. The CDR3 is 14 amino acids. The ends were cut back, 0 bases at V and 0 bases at J, with 6 bases in the middle. CDR1 and CDR2 from the germline V gene are SGHRS and YFSETQ. The CDR3 sequence is CASSLAGMNTEAFF. The CDR3 nucleotides are TGCGCCAGCAGCTTGGCGGGTATGAACACTGAAGCTTTCTTT. The variable domain in full, with the rest retrieved from reference TRBV5-1 and TRBJ1-1, is KAGVTQTPRYLIKTRGQQVTLSCSPISGHRSVSWYQQTPGQGLQFLFEYFSETQRNKGNFPGRFSGRQFSNSRSEMNVSTLELGDSALYLCASSLAGMNTEAFFGQGTRLTVV.

The J gene is TRBJ1-3, the V gene TRBV6-1; D call uncertain. This CDR3 is built from 16 residues. Germline CDR1 and CDR2: MNHNS and SASEGT. V was trimmed by 0 bases and J by 1 base, leaving 10 bases between them. The CDR3, as DNA: TGTGCCAGCAGTGAAGCGGACGGGGTATCTGGAAACACCATATATTTT. Translating it yields CASSEADGVSGNTIYF.

V and J are TRBV7-9 and TRBJ1-4; weak D call: TRBD1 (6 bases). The germline V gene encodes CDR1 SEHNR and CDR2 FQNEAQ (reference sequence). The CDR3 sequence is 16 residues long. Trimming cost V 2 bases and J 3 bases, with 13 bases left between them. The CDR3 reads CASSLSDGGPNEKLFF. CDR3 nucleotide sequence: TGTGCCAGCAGCTTATCGGATGGGGGCCCTAATGAAAAACTGTTTTTT.

The gene calls are TRBV14 and TRBJ2-5, with 8 bases aligning to TRBD2. The J segment lost 1 base and the V segment lost 4 bases, leaving 8 bases of the junction unmatched. Germline V gene data show CDR1 as SGHDN and CDR2 as FVKESK. The length of the CDR3 is 16 residues. The CDR3 protein is CASSRGSGETQETQYF. CDR3 DNA sequence: TGTGCCAGCAGCCGAGGTAGCGGGGAAACCCAAGAGACCCAGTACTTC.

This chain joins TRBV7-2 and TRBJ2-1; 8 bases are shared with TRBD1. CDR1 is SGHTA and CDR2 is FQGNSA in the germline V gene. This CDR3 comprises 14 residues. V lost 1 base, J lost 8 bases, and 4 bases stayed unmatched. The CDR3 DNA is TGTGCCAGCAGCTTAGTAGGCAGGGGGCATGAGCAGTTCTTC. As protein: CASSLVGRGHEQFF.

This chain connects TRBV28 to TRBJ1-5, with 10 bases matching TRBD1. The CDR3 is made up of 17 amino acids. Germline V CDR1 and CDR2: MDHEN, SYDVKM. The ends lost 4 bases at V and 3 bases at J; junction bases unmatched: 9. CDR3 DNA sequence: TGTGCCAGCAGTTCCCCGGGACAGGGGTTGCCCAATCAGCCCCAGCATTTT. It translates to CASSSPGQGLPNQPQHF.

The J gene is TRBJ1-5, the V gene TRBV7-9; 8 bases are shared with TRBD1. Germline CDR1 is SEHNR and CDR2 is FQNEAQ (reference sequence). J lost 4 bases, V lost 3 bases, and 2 bases had no gene match. The CDR3 contains 14 residues. CDR3 bases: TGTGCCAGCAGCTTCACAGGGGGGAATCAGCCCCAGCATTTT. Translation: CASSFTGGNQPQHF.

V usage is TRBV30 and J usage is TRBJ2-3; D is perhaps TRBD2 (6 bases). The germline gives CDR1 GTSNPN, CDR2 SVGIG (reference sequence). The CDR3 contains 14 residues. The V end was cut by 7 bases, the J end by 6 bases, with 20 bases between. CDR3 DNA sequence: TGTGCCTCGGGCGGGCGGGGTGTTCCCGATACGCAGTATTTT. It codes for CASGGRGVPDTQYF. Full variable domain (missing parts from reference TRBV30 and TRBJ2-3): SQTIHQWPATLVQPVGSPLSLECTVEGTSNPNLYWYRQAAGRGLQLLFYSVGIGQISSEVPQNLSASRPQDRQFILSSKKLLLSDSGFYLCASGGRGVPDTQYFGPGTRLTVL.

The rearrangement uses TRBV6-5 and TRBJ1-2; TRBD1 matches 7 bases. The CDR3 is 13 residues long. With 6 bases clipped from V and 6 bases from J, the junction kept 7 bases outside the gene matches. The germline V gene encodes CDR1 MNHEY and CDR2 SVGAGI. The CDR3 here is CASRPDRENGYTF. For the CDR3, the DNA is TGTGCCAGCAGGCCCGACAGGGAAAATGGCTACACCTTC.

This rearrangement joins TRBV12-5 to TRBJ1-5, with D maybe TRBD1 (6 bases). Germline CDR1 LGHNT, CDR2 FRNRAP. The CDR3 sequence is 15 residues long. V was cut by 5 bases and J by 0 bases, with 11 bases left in between. In nucleotides, the CDR3 is TGTGCTAGTGGTCCCGGGACAAATAGCAATCAGCCCCAGCATTTT. This translates into CASGPGTNSNQPQHF.

This sequence joins TRBV5-6 and TRBJ1-6; 7 bases are shared with TRBD1. The trim removed 2 bases at V and 7 bases at J, leaving 3 bases unmatched. The CDR3 spans 14 residues. In germline, CDR1 is SGHDT, CDR2 YYEEEE. The CDR3 DNA reads as TGTGCCAGCAGCTTAAACAGGGGCAATTCACCCCTCCACTTT. This encodes CASSLNRGNSPLHF. The variable domain in full, with the rest retrieved from reference TRBV5-6 and TRBJ1-6, is DAGVTQSPTHLIKTRGQQVTLRCSPKSGHDTVSWYQQALGQGPQFIFQYYEEEERQRGNFPDRFSGHQFPNYSSELNVNALLLGDSALYLCASSLNRGNSPLHFGNGTRLTVT.